The next 25 T cell receptor beta chains were all read from a single sample in a study of CD4+ T cells in melanoma. Profiling relied on immunoSEQ multiplex PCR, and the TCRdb table lists in-frame clones only, not all of them. In the table there are 9,000 to 13,000 clones, over 65% of which are singletons. Material for sequencing was cells from a culture (not recorded whether cultured in vitro). Source of these receptors: a human donor with melanoma.

The J gene is TRBJ1-1, the V gene TRBV12-3 or TRBV12-4; D ambiguous. With 3 bases removed from V and 1 base from J, the gap between germline ends came to 6 bases. The CDR3 spans 13 residues. CDR3 in amino acids: CASSFTANTEAFF. CDR3 sequence (DNA): TGTGCCAGCAGTTTCACCGCGAACACTGAAGCTTTCTTT.

This clone is medium-sized. V usage is TRBV5-1 and J usage is TRBJ2-2, with a weak D call TRBD1 (5 bases). V was pared by 5 bases and J by 2 bases, with 10 bases between. This CDR3 is built from 14 residues. Per germline, CDR1 SGHRS and CDR2 YFSETQ. CDR3: CASSIQGNTGELFF. CDR3 sequence (DNA): TGCGCCAGCAGTATTCAGGGTAACACCGGGGAGCTGTTTTTT.

V usage is TRBV4-1 and J usage is TRBJ2-1; 12 nucleotides agree with TRBD2. The CDR3 covers 18 residues. Germline V gives CDR1 MGHRA, CDR2 YSYEKL. V dropped 3 bases and J dropped 0; count of bases not matched to a gene: 6. The CDR3 DNA follows: TGCGCCAGCAGCCAGGCCGGACTAGCGGGGAGCTCCTACAATGAGCAGTTCTTC. Amino acid sequence: CASSQAGLAGSSYNEQFF.

This clone occurred a few times. The rearrangement joins TRBV2 to TRBJ1-3; the D gene is possibly TRBD1 (6 bases). V lost 6 bases to trimming and J lost 0 bases, with 18 bases between them. CDR1 and CDR2 from the germline V gene are SNHLY and FYNNEI. The CDR3 is 17 amino acids. The CDR3 is CASSRLRRGYSGNTIYF. CDR3 nucleotide sequence: TGTGCCAGCAGCCGCTTAAGAAGGGGGTACTCTGGAAACACCATATATTTT.

The rearrangement links TRBV15 to TRBJ2-3; TRBD1 agrees at 9 bases. The V gene end was trimmed by 0 bases and the J gene end by 7 bases; junction bases not matched to a gene: 8. Germline V gene sequence: CDR1 LNHNV, CDR2 YYDKDF (reference sequence). The CDR3 totals 16 residues. CDR3 sequence: CATSRERTGAINTQYF. CDR3 nucleotide sequence: TGTGCCACCAGCAGAGAAAGGACAGGGGCAATCAATACGCAGTATTTT.

The chain employs TRBV29-1 and TRBJ2-2; 10 bases line up with TRBD1. CDR3 length equals 13 residues. V shed 5 bases, J shed 4 bases, and the junction held 1 base outside the gene matches. Germline CDR1 and CDR2: SQVTM and ANQGSEA. The CDR3 loop is CSVRTGGTGELFF. For the CDR3, the DNA is TGCAGCGTTCGGACAGGGGGCACCGGGGAGCTGTTTTTT.

V gene TRBV5-4 combines with J gene TRBJ2-5; 11 bases map to TRBD2. Germline values: CDR1 SGHNT, CDR2 YYREEE (reference sequence). V lost 6 bases, J lost 5 bases, and 6 bases stayed unmatched. The CDR3 runs to 14 residues. The chain's CDR3 is CASTETSGDETQYF. The CDR3 DNA reads as TGTGCCAGCACCGAGACTAGCGGGGACGAGACCCAGTACTTC.

The rearrangement uses TRBV9 and TRBJ2-3; TRBD2 agrees at 7 bases. CDR1 is SGDLS and CDR2 is YYNGEE in the germline V gene. The length of the CDR3 is 16 residues. V dropped 1 base and J dropped 1; count of bases not matched to a gene: 6. In DNA form, the CDR3 reads TGTGCCAGCAGCGTAAAGTTGGCGGGGGGCACAGATACGCAGTATTTT. Residues: CASSVKLAGGTDTQYF.

The chain has TRBV28 and TRBJ2-3; TRBD2 agrees at 8 bases. Germline V CDR1 and CDR2: MDHEN, SYDVKM. V lost 2 bases and J lost 0; bases outside the gene matches: 1. This CDR3 contains 15 residues. The CDR3 here is CASSLKRGSTDTQYF. CDR3 coding DNA: TGTGCCAGCAGTTTAAAGCGGGGGAGCACAGATACGCAGTATTTT.

This clone was counted a few times. The chain couples TRBV11-2 to TRBJ1-5, with a possible D match to TRBD1 (5 bases). The V gene's germline CDR1 is SGHAT and CDR2 FQNNGV. The germline V and J ends were trimmed by 5 bases and 4 bases, with 15 bases remaining between them. The CDR3 runs 15 residues. The CDR3: CASSVNSGGNQPQHF. The CDR3 nucleotides are TGTGCCAGCAGCGTGAATAGTGGGGGGAATCAGCCCCAGCATTTT.

The V and J genes are TRBV7-6 and TRBJ1-1; unclear D gene. V was shortened by 5 bases and J by 1 base, with 14 bases between the two germline ends. There are 15 residues in the CDR3. Per the germline V gene, CDR1 is SGHVS and CDR2 is FNYEAQ. CDR3 in DNA: TGTGCCAGCAGCCGTTTCTCGTCCGGGAACACTGAAGCTTTCTTT. This gives the protein CASSRFSSGNTEAFF. Looking up the rest from reference TRBV7-6 and TRBJ1-1 gives the full variable domain: GAGVSQSPRYKVTKRGQDVALRCDPISGHVSLYWYRQALGQGPEFLTYFNYEAQQDKSGLPNDRFSAERPEGSISTLTIQRTEQRDSAMYRCASSRFSSGNTEAFFGQGTRLTVV.

This clone appeared a single time. The gene calls are TRBV10-3 and TRBJ2-1; TRBD1 agrees at 7 bases. V shed 5 bases and J 4 bases; nucleotides not matched to a gene: 5. Germline lookup yields CDR1 ENHRY and CDR2 SYGVKD. The CDR3 covers 14 residues. The CDR3 sequence is CAISPGQSYNEQFF. The CDR3 nucleotides are TGTGCCATCAGTCCGGGACAGTCATACAATGAGCAGTTCTTC.

The chain combines TRBV5-1 with TRBJ2-7; D unresolved. Trimming pared 2 bases from V and 5 bases from J, leaving 8 bases between. This CDR3 spans 12 amino acids. Germline CDR1 is SGHRS and CDR2 is YFSETQ. CDR3 sequence (DNA): TGCGCCAGCAGCTTCGGCGGACACGAGCAGTACTTC. Its translation: CASSFGGHEQYF.

The V call is TRBV4-1, the J call TRBJ1-2; 9 bases match TRBD1. Germline loops: CDR1 MGHRA, CDR2 YSYEKL. After removal of 2 bases from V and 2 bases from J, the junction contained 15 bases not matched to a gene. This CDR3 comprises 19 residues. As DNA, the CDR3 is TGCGCCAGCAGCCAATTGGGGGGGACAGGGTCAGGGGGGAACTATGGCTACACCTTC. This encodes CASSQLGGTGSGGNYGYTF.

In its sample, this clone ranks as medium-sized. The gene calls are TRBV5-8 and TRBJ1-5; TRBD1 agrees at 7 bases. Germline V lookup: CDR1 SGHTS, CDR2 YDEGEE. The CDR3 totals 17 residues. V shed 5 bases and J 3 bases; nucleotides not matched to a gene: 14. The CDR3 bases are TGTGCCAGCAGTCAACCCTTTACAGGGGAGAACAATCAGCCCCAGCATTTT. Its protein is CASSQPFTGENNQPQHF.

This chain joins TRBV16 and TRBJ1-1, with unresolved D. CDR3 size: 13 residues. The V end lost 2 bases, the J end lost 1 base, and 5 bases lay between the germline ends. Germline-derived CDR1 and CDR2 are KGHSY and FQNENV. CDR3 sequence: CASSQLGNTEAFF. The CDR3 DNA reads as TGTGCCAGCAGCCAACTGGGGAACACTGAAGCTTTCTTT.

J is TRBJ1-6 and V is TRBV7-2, with D possibly being TRBD1 (5 bases). The CDR3 is 16 amino acids. Germline CDR1 and CDR2: SGHTA and FQGNSA. V gave up 3 bases and J gave up 11 bases, with 20 bases separating them. The CDR3 bases are TGTGCCAGCAGCTTGAGGACCCGCTGGGGGGGTCCACCCCTCCACTTT. Translating it yields CASSLRTRWGGPPLHF. The full variable domain, rest sourced from reference TRBV7-2 and TRBJ1-6, is GAGVSQSPSNKVTEKGKDVELRCDPISGHTALYWYRQSLGQGLEFLIYFQGNSAPDKSGLPSDRFSAERTGGSVSTLTIQRTQQEDSAVYLCASSLRTRWGGPPLHFGNGTRLTVT.

The V call is TRBV7-3, the J call TRBJ2-3, with D uncertain. This CDR3 has 13 amino acids. V lost 1 base, J lost 4 bases, and 6 bases lay in between. The germline CDR1 and CDR2 sequences are SGHTA and FQGTGA. The CDR3 region has the DNA TGTGCCAGCAGCTTAAATCGTGCAGATACGCAGTATTTT. Protein sequence: CASSLNRADTQYF.

This chain joins TRBV12-3 or TRBV12-4 and TRBJ1-6; a weak D match, TRBD1 (6 bases). The CDR3 covers 13 residues. Deletions cut 1 base from V and 11 bases from J, with 9 bases between. CDR3 in amino acids: CASSLDAGAPLHF. The CDR3 nucleotides are TGTGCCAGCAGTTTAGACGCAGGGGCACCCCTCCACTTT.

The V and J genes are TRBV9 and TRBJ1-3; 7 nucleotides line up with TRBD1. The CDR3 runs to 14 residues. Per the germline V gene, CDR1 is SGDLS and CDR2 is YYNGEE. V lost 3 bases and J lost 4; bases outside the gene matches: 4. The CDR3 DNA sequence: TGTGCCAGCAGCGCGACAGGGCAAGGAAACACCATATATTTT. Translating it yields CASSATGQGNTIYF. The complete variable domain, with remaining parts taken from reference TRBV9 and TRBJ1-3, reads DSGVTQTPKHLITATGQRVTLRCSPRSGDLSVYWYQQSLDQGLQFLIQYYNGEERAKGNILERFSAQQFPDLHSELNLSSLELGDSALYFCASSATGQGNTIYFGEGSWLTVV.

The rearrangement joins TRBV11-1 to TRBJ2-5, with TRBD2 matching over 7 bases. Losses at the gene ends were 3 bases for V and 4 bases for J; bases not matched to a gene: 2. The CDR3 contains 13 residues. The germline V gene encodes CDR1 SGHAT and CDR2 FQDESV (reference sequence). The CDR3 coding sequence is TGTGCCAGCAGCTTTCCGGGGGGAGAGACCCAGTACTTC. This encodes CASSFPGGETQYF. Complete variable domain (other parts from reference TRBV11-1 and TRBJ2-5): EAEVAQSPRYKITEKSQAVAFWCDPISGHATLYWYRQILGQGPELLVQFQDESVVDDSQLPKDRFSAERLKGVDSTLKIQPAELGDSAMYLCASSFPGGETQYFGPGTRLLVL.

The CDR3, as DNA: TGCGCCAGCAGCCAAGAGGGGAGGTCCCAAGGAAAACTGTTTTTT. It translates to CASSQEGRSQGKLFF. This chain joins TRBV4-1 and TRBJ1-4; no clear D gene. With 0 bases removed from V and 10 bases from J, the gap between germline ends came to 15 bases. Germline CDR1 is MGHRA and CDR2 is YSYEKL. The CDR3 sequence is 15 residues long.

CDR3 coding DNA: TGTGCCAGCAGCGGGGGGCCGGGCTCCTACAATGAGCAGTTCTTC. Its translation: CASSGGPGSYNEQFF. The rearrangement joins TRBV11-3 to TRBJ2-1; D tentatively reads TRBD1 or TRBD2 (6 bases each). Looked up from germline, CDR1 is SGHNT and CDR2 is YENEEA. Trimming pared 5 bases from V and 0 bases from J, leaving 11 bases between. The CDR3 has 15 residues.

This chain connects TRBV27 to TRBJ1-5; TRBD1 might be the D (5 bases). V was pared by 6 bases and J by 0 bases, with 21 bases between. Germline V gene sequence: CDR1 MNHEY, CDR2 SMNVEV (reference sequence). The CDR3 totals 18 residues. This CDR3 reads CASRPGPRIRYSNQPQHF. CDR3 in DNA: TGTGCCAGCAGGCCGGGGCCCAGGATCCGGTATAGCAATCAGCCCCAGCATTTT.

J is TRBJ2-3 and V is TRBV14, with TRBD2 identical over 10 bases. This CDR3 region has 17 residues. The germline V gene encodes CDR1 SGHDN and CDR2 FVKESK. Unmatched junction bases numbered 6, after V lost 0 bases and J lost 3 bases. In DNA form, the CDR3 reads TGTGCCAGCAGCCAAGAATCTTCAGCGGGGGGGACAGATACGCAGTATTTT. As protein: CASSQESSAGGTDTQYF.